The sequence of this T cell receptor (beta chain) was determined in a study of post-analysis software for immune sequencing data. Study context: The disease courses covered relapsing-remitting, secondary progressive and progressive-relapsing multiple sclerosis.

Concerning this clonotype: The antigen is unknown.

Included in the TCR beta cDNA libraries were unique molecular identifiers. A single record per CDR3 protein comes from TCRdb applying MiXCR to the PCR reads. Altogether roughly 400,000 distinct CDR3 sequences are present, 39% being singletons, with the ten largest covering less than 10%. V lost 6 bases and J 4 bases, leaving 24 bases between the germline ends. This CDR3 contains 16 residues. Germline V gene data show CDR1 as SQVTM and CDR2 as ANQGSEA. Findings and limits, study-wide: Normalized Chao1 diversity in multiple sclerosis patients fell significantly below that of controls. Controls showed lower frequencies than patients for four to six TRBV segments, and TRBV5-6, TRBV5-1 and TRBV20-1 were among these. Strong co-clustering by F measure linked samples that shared a preparation batch.

The rearrangement joins TRBV29-1 to TRBJ2-5; TRBD1 or TRBD2 may be the D gene (6 bases each). The clonotype originates from a girl aged 2-15 years with multiple sclerosis. Specimen: blood. In DNA, the CDR3 is TGCAGCGTGGCCCCCGGGGGCTCCTCCGGGGGAGAGACCCAGTACTTC. Encoded protein: CSVAPGGSSGGETQYF.